The sequence of this T cell receptor (beta chain) was determined in a study of blood T cell repertoires in COVID-19. About the research overall: The origin of the acute and convalescent COVID-19 samples was the United States, Italy and Spain. The analysed material was cDNA or gDNA that came from T cells, B-cell-depleted T cells, or PBMCs.

Participants' own reports of clinical history determined their cohort assignment. Using immunoSEQ multiplex PCR, the repertoire was profiled, and TCRdb retains in-frame clones only, with some absent. The table has 330,000 or so clones, roughly 90% seen once; the top ten hold approximately 17%. Sequenced sample: PBMCs or T cells enriched from blood (not recorded which). The receptor's source is a woman aged 25 to 39 who had recovered from COVID-19.

CDR3 DNA: TGTGCCAGCAGCTTACCGCGGGACGGCTCCTACGAGCAGTACTTC. Amino acids: CASSLPRDGSYEQYF. The chain joins TRBV5-6 to TRBJ2-7; D might be TRBD2 (6 bases). Germline values: CDR1 SGHDT, CDR2 YYEEEE. Trimming removed 2 bases at V and 0 bases at J, with 12 bases between. The CDR3 spans 15 residues.